The source of this TCR beta chain is a study of shared clonotypes between healthy human individuals. Whole-study results and caveats: Clonotypes not shared had lower generation probabilities than those common to all four donors. Exclusively blood specimens were collected; tissue repertoires likely differ.

To note about this clone: The antigen is not known.

TCRdb's table, derived via immunoSEQ multiplex PCR, lists solely in-frame clones and lacks some. This table holds around 690,000 clones, about 92% found once. V dropped 3 bases and J dropped 4; count of bases not matched to a gene: 11. The germline gives CDR1 SEHNR, CDR2 FQNEAQ (reference sequence). The CDR3 is made up of 17 amino acids. This clonotype was obtained from a young man in good health. Some clones in this sample may be carry-over from other donors' samples. V and J are TRBV7-9 and TRBJ2-1; 8 bases agree with TRBD1. The sample consisted of memory CD8+ T cells from PBMCs. Subset noted: CD45RO+ cells pooled with CCR7-negative TemRA cells. The CDR3 here is CASSLPRGQGPYNEQFF. The CDR3 DNA is TGTGCCAGCAGCTTGCCCCGAGGACAGGGTCCGTACAATGAGCAGTTCTTC.